This entry features one TCR beta chain sequence. Its target antigen remains unknown. No base quality values were provided; no much bigger clone lies one nucleotide off. The data derive from a study of T cell responses to AZD1222 COVID-19 vaccine (dated by TCRdb to about 2021). Some background on the complete study: AZD1222 recipients with second doses at about 4 weeks or about 12 weeks were pooled, because spike-specific TCR depth and breadth did not differ between schedules. A total of more than 230 trial participants underwent TCR sequencing, of whom roughly 210 had received two doses of AZD1222 and 26 had received two doses of the MenACWY control vaccine. Trial participants were enrolled by age into subgroups of 18-55, 56-69 and 70-plus years, and roughly 150, 30 and 60 TCR-sequenced participants, respectively, were included in these subgroups.

Broad study findings and their caveats: The whole spike protein was spanned by vaccine-associated CD4 TCRs, and dominant responses were seen in regions 160-218 and 743-854. Spike-specific TCR breadth and depth rose significantly after two AZD1222 doses compared with day 0 and with MenACWY recipients. Nearly half of unique spike-specific TCRs reportedly recognized epitopes outside regions mutated in the B.1.351 and B.1.1.7 variants. Participants were mostly white British, with more females than males. The authors suggested clonal diversity may have been underestimated. Conclusions about previously exposed vaccinees are limited, since just 6 or 7 AZD1222 recipients were seropositive for SARS-CoV-2 at baseline. In the small 56-69-year group, the increase in depth fell short of significance, most likely because of low power. Because no day 14 peak-response samples were available, the repertoires could be characterized only after the peak T cell response.

The time point label for this specimen denotes: baseline before first vaccination. The vaccinee samples were drawn from two UK trials, COV001 and COV002, one of which was a single-blind randomized controlled phase 2/3 trial testing AZD1222 (ChAdOx1 nCoV-19) in healthy adults. Trial participant PBMC samples were collected at day 0 and day 28 after the second dose for TCRbeta chain sequencing. The CDR3 regions of human TCRbeta chains were analyzed by immunosequencing. The original pipeline was this. TCRs in the repertoires were compared against a reference library of SARS-CoV-2-specific TCRs that had been generated with the MIRA antigen-specificity platform. Breadth was defined as the fraction of unique TCRs that were SARS-CoV-2-associated, and depth was defined as the fraction of total T cells that were SARS-CoV-2-associated. Each spike-specific TCR was assigned to its reactive spike region and to a CD4 or CD8 class using the MIRA data. Log10-transformed breadth and depth values were compared by one-way ANOVA with Sidak's multiple comparisons tests. TCRdb carries this immuneACCESS record with in-frame sequences only. Its versions omit some clonotypes, under half of them owing to an unresolved V gene in the studies checked, with the rest unexplained. Clone size and V and J calls were adopted from that table, with D and trimming inferred from the DNA. Counted in this sample were under 70,000 clones; less than 90% of them appeared once. The ten largest account for around 21% of the sample.

Sample: peripheral blood, taken on day 0 of AZD1222 vaccination. This clonotype was obtained from an adult in good health.

CDR3 region: CASSYGTGSTEAFF. The sequenced DNA is TGTGCCAGCAGTTATGGGACAGGGAGCACTGAAGCTTTCTTT. Recombination joined TRBV6-5 with TRBJ1-1; TRBD1 lines up with 9 middle nucleotides. Germline trimming: 3 bases from V, 4 bases from J; junction bases outside gene matches: 3. Spanning cysteine to phenylalanine, the CDR3 consists of 14 amino acids. The DNA shown is the 42-base CDR3, in frame from base 1. CDR1 is given as MNHEY and CDR2 as SVGAGI, both from the germline V gene.